This TCR beta chain appears in the sequencing data of a study of T-cell reconstitution after alpha-beta-depleted transplantation in children. The table lists this clonotype with many counts. The V gene lost 3 bases and the J gene lost 4 bases, with 12 bases spanning the gap. The CDR3 is made up of 15 amino acids. Per the germline V gene, CDR1 is SEHNR and CDR2 is FQNEAQ (reference sequence). Unique molecular identifiers were used to barcode this TCRbeta library. TCRdb used MiXCR to reprocess the PCR reads, holding one entry per CDR3 protein. Of about 72,000 distinct CDR3 sequences listed, just under 7.5% are singletons.

This clonotype was obtained from a human donor who donated a stem cell graft to a child with acute lymphoblastic leukemia. Sequenced here: PBMCs from the stem cell graft donor, sampled from the stem cell graft. V usage is TRBV7-9 and J usage is TRBJ1-4, with D unresolved. DNA of the CDR3: TGTGCCAGCAGCTTGGTTGCGGGGAGTAATGAAAAACTGTTTTTT. Its protein product is CASSLVAGSNEKLFF.